This T cell receptor (beta chain) comes out of a study of cytomegalovirus exposure and HLA in healthy donors. Concerning this clone itself: Antigen unknown.

Findings of the study overall: More than 15,000 TCR beta sequences were associated with HLA alleles at 0.05 false discovery rate in a later analysis.

The study ran its PCR with 60 Vbeta and 13 Jbeta primers. Only in-frame clones appear in the TCRdb table, and some are missing; sequencing was by immunoSEQ multiplex PCR. The data show roughly 130,000 clones, about four fifths seen once. All the people who gave samples were healthy bone marrow donors. The CDR3 contains 14 residues. Looked up from germline, CDR1 is SGHDT and CDR2 is YYEEEE. The germline V and J ends were trimmed by 3 bases and 3 bases, with 10 bases remaining between them. Sequenced sample: PBMCs. This TCR came from a male donor in good health and CMV-seropositive. This chain joins TRBV5-6 and TRBJ2-1, with D possibly being TRBD2 (7 bases). CDR3 region: CASSWGGSYNEQFF. In nucleotides, the CDR3 is TGTGCCAGCAGCTGGGGGGGCAGCTACAATGAGCAGTTCTTC.